This is a list of T cell receptor beta chains from one sample in a study of blood T cells in healthy people across ages. TCRdb re-called the 5' RACE reads with MiXCR, one entry per CDR3 protein. The sample lists approximately 800,000 distinct CDR3 sequences, about 37% occurring once. Source material: blood. Receptors were obtained from a man between 18 and 35 years old in good health. Each CDR3 is given with its conserved first and last residue. The size of a clone is reported for some rows only, either as once, few or many, or as a class for expanded clones.

>few|TRBV12-3/TRBV12-4|TRBJ2-2
CASSLFVNTGELFF
>once|TRBV28|TRBJ1-1
CASGRSMNTEAFF
>once|TRBV24-1|TRBJ2-1
CATSETLAGRYNEQFF
>NA|TRBV7-3|TRBJ1-1
CASSSRLQGRREGAFF
>few|TRBV27|TRBJ2-1
CASNTGSVSYNEQFF
>few|TRBV5-1|TRBJ2-2
CASGEGQMSPGELFF
>few|TRBV7-8|TRBJ1-4
CASSLRGGEKEEKLFF
>NA|TRBV12-3/TRBV12-4|TRBJ1-3
CASSQGTGVNTIYF
>NA|TRBV6-6|TRBJ2-2
CASTPDRANTGEPFF
>NA|TRBV10-3|TRBJ2-1
CAIRARTGKTGNEQFF
>few|TRBV20-1|TRBJ2-7
CSAKKGYEQYF
>NA|TRBV6-5|TRBJ1-1
CASSRQGPSMNTEAFF
>NA|TRBV20-1|TRBJ2-1
CSATDRGPLTYNEQFF
>many|TRBV5-5|TRBJ1-1
CASTQTGGTEAFF
>many|TRBV6-5|TRBJ2-1
CASSYRQGRDEQFF
>NA|TRBV12-3/TRBV12-4|TRBJ2-3
CAGSLTSARAQYF
>few|TRBV9|TRBJ1-1
CASSVGDRGEAFF
>few|TRBV12-3/TRBV12-4|TRBJ2-5
CASSFRGIEETQYF
>NA|TRBV7-2|TRBJ1-1
CASSLGGGDGAFF
>few|TRBV9|TRBJ1-1
CASSARTGVTNTEAFF
>NA|TRBV5-1|TRBJ1-1
CASSLTGGGDTEAFF
>NA|TRBV12-3/TRBV12-4|TRBJ1-2
CASSLGGQGCGYTF
>many|TRBV20-1|TRBJ2-5
CSASTGGETQYF
>NA|TRBV5-1|TRBJ2-3
CASSLRTGISPSGTQYF
>NA|TRBV2|NA
CATIAPLEQYF
>NA|TRBV20-1|TRBJ1-4
CSARPPGGLTTNEKLFF
>NA|TRBV27|NA
CASSLGNRYDEQYF
>few|TRBV3-1|TRBJ1-6
CASSPRTGSDSPLHF
>once|TRBV27|TRBJ2-5
CASSRGGAGETQYF
>few|TRBV20-1|TRBJ2-3
CSARRTTFGDTQYF
>many|TRBV12-3/TRBV12-4|TRBJ1-2
CASSLYTADDYGYTF
>many|TRBV6-2/TRBV6-3|TRBJ2-5
CASSRRPGLAGEETQYF
>NA|TRBV5-6|NA
CASSYPGRSVVETQYF
>NA|TRBV20-1|TRBJ2-7
CSAESSYEQYF
>NA|TRBV6-2/TRBV6-3|TRBJ2-1
CASSYRDRRSSYNEQFF
>NA|TRBV20-1|TRBJ2-5
CSAHSLAGGWGTQYF
>NA|TRBV7-2|TRBJ1-5
CASSPLDRGGNQPQHF
>few|TRBV20-1|TRBJ2-5
CSAITSGGTLQETQYF
>NA|TRBV4-1|TRBJ2-3
CASSHTRAERADTQYF
>NA|TRBV7-3|TRBJ1-1
CASSLNLRDHNTEAFF
>NA|TRBV27|TRBJ2-3
CASSKGPQAQYF
>NA|TRBV20-1|TRBJ1-1
CSAAVGGGNTEAFF
>NA|TRBV4-3|TRBJ1-2
CASSQAGRAVNYGYTF
>NA|TRBV7-2|TRBJ2-7
CASSTLNTGEQYF
>few|TRBV5-1|NA
CASSPAPRDRSYNEQYF
>few|TRBV25-1|TRBJ1-1
CASSEEGRGFTEAFF
>many|TRBV12-3/TRBV12-4|TRBJ2-5
CASSLQGETQYF
>many|TRBV12-3/TRBV12-4|TRBJ2-5
CASSPRTDQETQYF
>NA|TRBV12-3/TRBV12-4|TRBJ2-1
CASSLIGLGYNEQFF
>NA|TRBV20-1|TRBJ1-5
CSARDLGGGTRTQPQHF
>NA|TRBV12-5|TRBJ2-1
CASGPTGGNEQFF
>NA|TRBV4-3|TRBJ2-2
CASSQDAVVGELFF
>NA|TRBV9|TRBJ2-1
CASSPRVGYTYNEQFF
>few|TRBV7-9|TRBJ2-5
CASSIRQADQETQYF
>many|TRBV4-2|TRBJ2-7
CASSHPGTVPEQYF
>NA|TRBV7-9|TRBJ1-1
CASSPGGLRAFF
>once|TRBV12-3/TRBV12-4|TRBJ1-2
CASTLGTGEPYTF